The sequence of this T cell receptor (beta chain) was determined in a study of blood T cell repertoires in COVID-19. Study summary: Sources were T cells, B-cell-depleted T cells, or PBMCs; the material itself was cDNA or gDNA.

Original analysis: Reference gene primer amplification yielded estimated nucleated cell counts. The assay was immunoSEQ multiplex PCR, and TCRdb's table has in-frame clones only and misses some. The V and J calls and clone size come from that table; D and trimming were worked out from the DNA. The data contain about 230,000 clones, roughly 80% of them seen just once; the ten biggest clones take up roughly 7.9%. The J segment lost 5 bases and the V segment lost 1 base, leaving 6 bases of the junction unmatched. CDR1 and CDR2 (germline): SGHNT, YYREEE (reference sequence). CDR3 length equals 16 residues.

This clonotype originated in a woman aged 80 or over with acute or convalescent COVID-19. The chain recombines TRBV5-4 with TRBJ2-3; 11 bases fit TRBD2. Sequencing was carried out using peripheral blood. In DNA, the CDR3 is TGTGCCAGCAGCTTGTTGCTAGCGGGGGGTGAAGATACGCAGTATTTT. This encodes CASSLLLAGGEDTQYF.